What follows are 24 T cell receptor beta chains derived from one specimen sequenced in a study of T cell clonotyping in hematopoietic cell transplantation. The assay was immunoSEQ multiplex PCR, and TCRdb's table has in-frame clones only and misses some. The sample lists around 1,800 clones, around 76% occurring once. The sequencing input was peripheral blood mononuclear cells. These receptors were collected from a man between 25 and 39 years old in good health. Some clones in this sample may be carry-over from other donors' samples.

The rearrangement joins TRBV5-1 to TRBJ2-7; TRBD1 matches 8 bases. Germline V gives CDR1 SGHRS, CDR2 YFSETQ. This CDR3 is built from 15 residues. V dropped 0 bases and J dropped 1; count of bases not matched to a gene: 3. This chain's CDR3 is CASSLAGQGSYEQYF. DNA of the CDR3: TGCGCCAGCAGCTTGGCAGGACAGGGTTCCTACGAGCAGTACTTC.

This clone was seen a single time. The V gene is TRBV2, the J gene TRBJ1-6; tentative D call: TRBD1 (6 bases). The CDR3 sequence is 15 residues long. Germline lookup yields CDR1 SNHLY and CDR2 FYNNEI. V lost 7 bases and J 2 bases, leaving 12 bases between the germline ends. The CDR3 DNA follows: TGTGCCAGCAAGGACAGTATGGCCTATAATTCACCCCTCCACTTT. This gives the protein CASKDSMAYNSPLHF. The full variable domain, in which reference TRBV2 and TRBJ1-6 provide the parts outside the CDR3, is EPEVTQTPSHQVTQMGQEVILRCVPISNHLYFYWYRQILGQKVEFLVSFYNNEISEKSEIFDDQFSVERPDGSNFTLKIRSTKLEDSAMYFCASKDSMAYNSPLHFGNGTRLTVT.

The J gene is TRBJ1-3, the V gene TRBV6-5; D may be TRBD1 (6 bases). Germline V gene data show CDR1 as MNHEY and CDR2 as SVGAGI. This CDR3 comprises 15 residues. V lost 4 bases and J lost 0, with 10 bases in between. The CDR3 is CASSWTANSGNTIYF. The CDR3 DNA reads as TGTGCCAGCAGTTGGACAGCTAACTCTGGAAACACCATATATTTT.

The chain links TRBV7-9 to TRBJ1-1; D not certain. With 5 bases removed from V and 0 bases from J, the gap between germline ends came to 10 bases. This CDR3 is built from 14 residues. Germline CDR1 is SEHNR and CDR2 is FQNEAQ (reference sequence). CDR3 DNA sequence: TGTGCCAGCAGCCCAAAGGACGTGAACACTGAAGCTTTCTTT. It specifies CASSPKDVNTEAFF.

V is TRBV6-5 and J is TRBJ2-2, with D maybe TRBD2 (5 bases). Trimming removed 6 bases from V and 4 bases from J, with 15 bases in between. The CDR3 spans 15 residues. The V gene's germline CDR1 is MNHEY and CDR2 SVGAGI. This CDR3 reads CASRPTGIPTGELFF. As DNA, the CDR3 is TGTGCCAGCAGACCCACCGGGATCCCCACCGGGGAGCTGTTTTTT.

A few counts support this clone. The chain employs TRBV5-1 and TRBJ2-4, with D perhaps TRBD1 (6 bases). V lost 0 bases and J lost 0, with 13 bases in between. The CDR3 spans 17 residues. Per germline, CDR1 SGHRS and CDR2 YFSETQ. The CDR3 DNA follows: TGCGCCAGCAGCTTGGTGGGGCAGGGGTTAGCCAAAAACATTCAGTACTTC. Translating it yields CASSLVGQGLAKNIQYF.

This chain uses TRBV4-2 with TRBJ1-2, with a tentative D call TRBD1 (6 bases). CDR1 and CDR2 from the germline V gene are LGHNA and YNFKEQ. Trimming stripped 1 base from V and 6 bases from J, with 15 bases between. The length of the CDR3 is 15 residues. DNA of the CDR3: TGTGCCAGCAGCCAAGTCCGGGGGGCGCAAAATGGCTACACCTTC. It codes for CASSQVRGAQNGYTF.

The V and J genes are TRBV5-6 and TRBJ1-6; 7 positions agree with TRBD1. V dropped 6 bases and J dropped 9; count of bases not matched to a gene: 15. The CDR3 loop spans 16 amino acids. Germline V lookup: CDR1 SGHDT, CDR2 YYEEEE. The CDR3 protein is CASNVGQTIRGSPLHF. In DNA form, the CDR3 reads TGTGCCAGCAACGTGGGACAGACGATTCGCGGTTCACCCCTCCACTTT.

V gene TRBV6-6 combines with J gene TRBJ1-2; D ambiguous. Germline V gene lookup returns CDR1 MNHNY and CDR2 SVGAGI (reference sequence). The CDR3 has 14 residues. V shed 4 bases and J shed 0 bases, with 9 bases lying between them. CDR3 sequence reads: CASSWRVSNYGYTF. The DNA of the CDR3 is TGTGCCAGCAGTTGGAGGGTATCTAACTATGGCTACACCTTC.

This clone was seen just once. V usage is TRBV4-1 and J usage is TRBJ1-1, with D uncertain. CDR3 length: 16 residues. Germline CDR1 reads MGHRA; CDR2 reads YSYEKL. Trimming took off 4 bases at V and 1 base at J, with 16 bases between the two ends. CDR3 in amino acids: CASSPSYNVPNTEAFF. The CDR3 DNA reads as TGCGCCAGCAGCCCATCTTACAACGTTCCGAACACTGAAGCTTTCTTT.

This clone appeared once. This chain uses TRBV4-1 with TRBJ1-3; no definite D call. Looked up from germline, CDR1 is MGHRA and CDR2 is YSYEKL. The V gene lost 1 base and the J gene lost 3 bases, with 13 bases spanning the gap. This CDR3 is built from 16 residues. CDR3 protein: CASSQGTGDLGNTIYF. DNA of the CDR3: TGCGCCAGCAGCCAAGGAACTGGGGATCTTGGAAACACCATATATTTT.

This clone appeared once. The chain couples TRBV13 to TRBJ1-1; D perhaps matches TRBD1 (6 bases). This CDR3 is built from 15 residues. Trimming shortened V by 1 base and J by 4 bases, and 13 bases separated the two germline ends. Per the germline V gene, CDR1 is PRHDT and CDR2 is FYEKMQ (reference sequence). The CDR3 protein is CASSLATGFVTEAFF. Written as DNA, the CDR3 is TGTGCCAGCAGCTTAGCTACAGGGTTTGTCACTGAAGCTTTCTTT.

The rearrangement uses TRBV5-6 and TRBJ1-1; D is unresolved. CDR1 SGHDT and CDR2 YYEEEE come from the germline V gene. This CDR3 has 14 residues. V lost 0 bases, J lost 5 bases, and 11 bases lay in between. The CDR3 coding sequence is TGTGCCAGCAGCTTGGCCGGTACAACTACTGAAGCTTTCTTT. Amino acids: CASSLAGTTTEAFF.

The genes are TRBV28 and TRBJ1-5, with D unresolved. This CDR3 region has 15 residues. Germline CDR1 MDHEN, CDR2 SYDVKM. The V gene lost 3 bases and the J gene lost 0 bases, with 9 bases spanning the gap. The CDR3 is CASSFPEDSNQPQHF. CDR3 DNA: TGTGCCAGCAGTTTTCCCGAGGATAGCAATCAGCCCCAGCATTTT.

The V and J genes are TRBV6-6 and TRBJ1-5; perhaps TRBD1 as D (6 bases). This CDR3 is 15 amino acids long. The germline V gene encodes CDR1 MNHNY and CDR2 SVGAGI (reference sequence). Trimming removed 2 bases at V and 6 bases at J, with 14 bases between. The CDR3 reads CASSYQGQNGQPQHF. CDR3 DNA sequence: TGTGCCAGCAGTTACCAAGGACAGAACGGTCAGCCCCAGCATTTT.

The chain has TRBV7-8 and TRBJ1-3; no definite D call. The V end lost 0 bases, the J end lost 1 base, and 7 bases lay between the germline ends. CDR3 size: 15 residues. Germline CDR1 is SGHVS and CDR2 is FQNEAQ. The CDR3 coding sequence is TGTGCCAGCAGCTTAGCGGCGGATTCTGGAAACACCATATATTTT. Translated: CASSLAADSGNTIYF.

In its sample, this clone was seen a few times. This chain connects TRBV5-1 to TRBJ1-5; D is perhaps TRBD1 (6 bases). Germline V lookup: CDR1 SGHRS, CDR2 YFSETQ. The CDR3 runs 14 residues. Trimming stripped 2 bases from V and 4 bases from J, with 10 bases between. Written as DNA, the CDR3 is TGCGCCAGCAGCTTAGGGACACCTAATCAGCCCCAGCATTTT. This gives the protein CASSLGTPNQPQHF. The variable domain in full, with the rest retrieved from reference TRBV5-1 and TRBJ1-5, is KAGVTQTPRYLIKTRGQQVTLSCSPISGHRSVSWYQQTPGQGLQFLFEYFSETQRNKGNFPGRFSGRQFSNSRSEMNVSTLELGDSALYLCASSLGTPNQPQHFGDGTRLSIL.

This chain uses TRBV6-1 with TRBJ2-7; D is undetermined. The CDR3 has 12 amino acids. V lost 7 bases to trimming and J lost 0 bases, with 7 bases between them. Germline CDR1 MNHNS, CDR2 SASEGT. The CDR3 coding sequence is TGTGCCAGCATGGGCAACTCCTACGAGCAGTACTTC. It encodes CASMGNSYEQYF.

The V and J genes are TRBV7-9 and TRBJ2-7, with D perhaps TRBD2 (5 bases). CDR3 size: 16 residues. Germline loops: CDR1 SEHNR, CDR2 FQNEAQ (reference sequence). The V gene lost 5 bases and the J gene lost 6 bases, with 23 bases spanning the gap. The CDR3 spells CASSPPSRRNLREQYF. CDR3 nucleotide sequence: TGTGCCAGCAGCCCACCCAGCAGGAGGAATTTGCGCGAGCAGTACTTC.

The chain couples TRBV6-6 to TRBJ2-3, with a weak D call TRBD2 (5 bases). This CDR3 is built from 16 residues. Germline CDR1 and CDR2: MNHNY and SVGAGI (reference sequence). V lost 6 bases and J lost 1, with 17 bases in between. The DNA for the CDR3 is TGTGCCAGCAGCTCCACGAGCTCCGGGGGCACAGATACGCAGTATTTT. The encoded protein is CASSSTSSGGTDTQYF.

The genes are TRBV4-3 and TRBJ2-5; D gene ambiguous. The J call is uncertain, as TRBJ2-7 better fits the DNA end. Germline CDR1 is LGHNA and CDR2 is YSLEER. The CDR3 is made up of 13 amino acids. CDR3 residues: CASSQNAYDEQYF. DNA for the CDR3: TGCGCCAGCAGCCAAAATGCGTATGACGAGCAGTACTTC.

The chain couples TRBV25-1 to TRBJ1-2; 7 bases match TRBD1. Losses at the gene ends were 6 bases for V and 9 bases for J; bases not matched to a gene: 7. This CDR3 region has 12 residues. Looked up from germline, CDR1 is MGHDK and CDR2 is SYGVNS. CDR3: CASRRDSVSYTF. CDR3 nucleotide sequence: TGTGCCAGCAGAAGGGACAGTGTGAGCTACACCTTC.

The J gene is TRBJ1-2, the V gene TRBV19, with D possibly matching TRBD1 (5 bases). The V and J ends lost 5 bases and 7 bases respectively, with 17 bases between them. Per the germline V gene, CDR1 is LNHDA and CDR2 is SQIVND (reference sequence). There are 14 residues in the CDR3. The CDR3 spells CASSPNRQTGGYTF. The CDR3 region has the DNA TGTGCCAGTAGTCCGAATCGACAGACCGGTGGCTACACCTTC.

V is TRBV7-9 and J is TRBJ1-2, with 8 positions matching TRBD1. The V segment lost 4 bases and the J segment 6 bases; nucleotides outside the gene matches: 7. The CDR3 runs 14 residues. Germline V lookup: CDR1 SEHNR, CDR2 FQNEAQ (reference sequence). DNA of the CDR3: TGTGCCAGCAGCTCCTCAGGGGGCGCGGATGGCTACACCTTC. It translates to CASSSSGGADGYTF.